This T cell receptor beta chain was recovered during a study of radiotherapy plus CTLA-4 blockade in lung cancer. This clone was counted only a few times. Only in-frame clones appear in the TCRdb table, and some are missing; sequencing was by immunoSEQ multiplex PCR. Of about 51,000 clones listed, 79% were seen once; the top ten hold 8.5%. The clonotype originates from a human donor with non-small cell lung cancer who had a complete response to radiotherapy plus ipilimumab. Material: peripheral blood, obtained from a patient treated with radiotherapy plus ipilimumab.

The CDR3 here is CAWRSKWTGNGYTF. The CDR3 DNA is TGTGCCTGGCGGTCGAAGTGGACAGGGAATGGCTACACCTTC. The V and J genes are TRBV30 and TRBJ1-2; the match to TRBD1 covers 8 bases. This CDR3 contains 14 residues. The V segment lost 5 bases and the J segment 6 bases; nucleotides outside the gene matches: 11. In germline, CDR1 is GTSNPN, CDR2 SVGIG (reference sequence).